The 12 T cell receptor beta chains in this list originate from one sample, sequenced in a study of blood T cell repertoires in COVID-19. The method was immunoSEQ multiplex PCR; TCRdb's version includes in-frame clones alone and lacks a portion of them. The top ten hold more than 6% of the sample, which has 87,000 or so clones, less than 95% seen once. The sample was peripheral blood. These receptors all come from a man between 18 and 35 years old with COVID-19, enrolled during active disease.

The chain couples TRBV28 to TRBJ2-1; TRBD2 might be the D (6 bases). Germline lookup yields CDR1 MDHEN and CDR2 SYDVKM. This CDR3 region has 15 residues. The V and J ends lost 2 bases and 2 bases respectively, with 10 bases between them. As DNA, the CDR3 is TGTGCCAGCAGTTTAGCCAGCGGGCCCTACAATGAGCAGTTCTTC. Translated: CASSLASGPYNEQFF.

In nucleotides, the CDR3 is TGTGCCAGTAGTATCCCCGGGACAGGGCCCTATGGCTACACCTTC. This sequence encodes CASSIPGTGPYGYTF. V is TRBV19 and J is TRBJ1-2; TRBD1 matches at 9 bases. Germline loops: CDR1 LNHDA, CDR2 SQIVND (reference sequence). With 3 bases clipped from V and 4 bases from J, the junction kept 6 bases outside the gene matches. There are 15 residues in the CDR3.

The chain is built from TRBV13 and TRBJ2-2; 8 bases match TRBD1. Looked up from germline, CDR1 is PRHDT and CDR2 is FYEKMQ (reference sequence). J was trimmed by 10 bases and V by 4 bases; bases with no gene match: 11. The CDR3 runs 15 residues. For the CDR3, the DNA is TGTGCCAGCAGCTCAAACAGGGGGGTGAGGACGGAGCTGTTTTTT. Protein product: CASSSNRGVRTELFF.

The gene calls are TRBV5-8 and TRBJ1-5, with 9 bases lining up with TRBD1. Unmatched junction bases numbered 6, after V lost 4 bases and J lost 4 bases. Looked up from germline, CDR1 is SGHTS and CDR2 is YDEGEE. There are 15 residues in the CDR3. The CDR3 loop is CASSLGQGINQPQHF. As DNA, the CDR3 is TGTGCCAGCAGCCTGGGACAGGGTATTAATCAGCCCCAGCATTTT.

The rearrangement links TRBV5-6 to TRBJ2-7; 9 bases align to TRBD1. Germline V CDR1 and CDR2: SGHDT, YYEEEE. Germline trimming cut 6 bases from V and 7 bases from J; bases unmatched to any gene: 11. This CDR3 contains 14 residues. CDR3 loop: CASIPWDRAREQYF. CDR3 in DNA: TGTGCCAGCATTCCTTGGGACAGGGCACGGGAGCAGTACTTC.

The chain carries TRBV6-2 or TRBV6-3 and TRBJ1-1, with D tentatively TRBD1 (5 bases). Germline CDR1 is MNHEY and CDR2 is SVGEGT. V lost 2 bases and J 1 base, leaving 8 bases between the germline ends. The CDR3 runs 14 residues. The CDR3 here is CASSYRGGNTEAFF. The CDR3 bases are TGTGCCAGCAGTTACAGGGGAGGGAACACTGAAGCTTTCTTT.

This chain uses TRBV28 with TRBJ1-5, with 7 bases identical to TRBD1. Germline lookup yields CDR1 MDHEN and CDR2 SYDVKM. The CDR3 is made up of 14 amino acids. V lost 5 bases to trimming and J lost 3 bases; unmatched junction nucleotides: 4. CDR3 DNA sequence: TGTGCCAGCAGTCGACAGGGTTACAATCAGCCCCAGCATTTT. Amino acid sequence: CASSRQGYNQPQHF.

In its sample, this clone was seen once. The gene calls are TRBV7-9 and TRBJ2-7; TRBD1 agrees at 8 bases. This CDR3 has 12 residues. The germline gives CDR1 SEHNR, CDR2 FQNEAQ (reference sequence). After removal of 8 bases from V and 6 bases from J, the junction contained 6 bases not matched to a gene. In DNA form, the CDR3 reads TGTGCCAGCCGACAGGGGTTTGGCGAGCAGTACTTC. Amino acids: CASRQGFGEQYF.

CDR3 region: CASSQDYSTAGYFNYGYTF. Written as DNA, the CDR3 is TGCGCCAGCAGCCAAGATTATAGTACGGCGGGCTATTTTAACTATGGCTACACCTTC. The rearrangement joins TRBV4-3 to TRBJ1-2; D not resolved. Trimming shortened V by 0 bases and J by 1 base, and 21 bases separated the two germline ends. There are 19 residues in the CDR3. The germline CDR1 and CDR2 sequences are LGHNA and YSLEER.

The DNA for the CDR3 is TGTGCCAGTAGTATAGGGGCTAGCGGGTTCCACAATGAGCAGTTCTTC. Residues: CASSIGASGFHNEQFF. The rearrangement links TRBV19 to TRBJ2-1; 8 bases map to TRBD2. The CDR3 runs to 16 residues. V lost 1 base, J lost 5 bases, and 7 bases stayed unmatched. Germline V gives CDR1 LNHDA, CDR2 SQIVND (reference sequence).

The chain is built from TRBV3-1 (or the pseudogene TRBV3-2) and TRBJ2-5; D is perhaps TRBD1 (6 bases). CDR3 length: 15 residues. Per the germline V gene, CDR1 is LGHDT and CDR2 is YNNKEL (reference sequence). V dropped 4 bases and J dropped 2 bases, with 14 bases sitting between them. The CDR3 coding sequence is TGTGCCAGCAGCCGACGGACAGAAGAACAAGAGACCCAGTACTTC. It is translated as CASSRRTEEQETQYF.

The count of this clone is one. The V call is TRBV27, the J call TRBJ2-7, with TRBD2 matching over 7 bases. Germline lookup yields CDR1 MNHEY and CDR2 SMNVEV (reference sequence). Trimming removed 1 base from V and 5 bases from J; junction bases left unmatched: 11. The CDR3 has 16 residues. The CDR3 loop reads CASSLLTSAGSDEQYF. The CDR3 DNA follows: TGTGCCAGCAGTTTATTAACATCAGCGGGATCCGACGAGCAGTACTTC.